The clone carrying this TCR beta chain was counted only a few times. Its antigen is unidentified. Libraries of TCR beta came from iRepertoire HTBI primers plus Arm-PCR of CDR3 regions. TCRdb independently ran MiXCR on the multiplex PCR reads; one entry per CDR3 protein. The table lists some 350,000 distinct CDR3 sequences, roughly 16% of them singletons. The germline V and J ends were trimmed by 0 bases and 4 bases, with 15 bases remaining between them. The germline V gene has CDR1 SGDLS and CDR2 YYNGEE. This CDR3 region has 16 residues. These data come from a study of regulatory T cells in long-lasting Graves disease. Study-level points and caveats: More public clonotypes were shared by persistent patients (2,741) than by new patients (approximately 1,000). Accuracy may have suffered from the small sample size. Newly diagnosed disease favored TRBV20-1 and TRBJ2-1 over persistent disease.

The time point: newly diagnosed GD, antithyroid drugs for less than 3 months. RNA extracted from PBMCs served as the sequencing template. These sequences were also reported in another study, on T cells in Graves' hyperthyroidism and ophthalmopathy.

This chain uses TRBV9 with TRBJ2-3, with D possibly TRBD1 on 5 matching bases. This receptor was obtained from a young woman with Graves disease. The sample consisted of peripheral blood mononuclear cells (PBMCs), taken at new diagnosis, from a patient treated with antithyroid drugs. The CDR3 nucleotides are TGTGCCAGCAGCGTAGAAGCCCAGGGTCCCGCAGATACGCAGTATTTT. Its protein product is CASSVEAQGPADTQYF.